These 2 T cell receptor beta chains came from one sample sequenced in a study of type 1 and type 2 diabetes patients listed by TCRdb under 2016. Sequencer: Illumina MiSeq. TCRbeta CDR3 amplification used genomic DNA from the sorted T cell subsets as template. Multiplex PCR with 30 forward and 13 reverse primers amplified the TCRbeta CDR3 region. TCRdb's own reprocessing of the public reads used fastp at Q25 and MiXCR and kept productive beta chains. Here each entry gathers all rows of one CDR3 protein and keeps the most common genes and DNA. The sample table contains about 250,000 distinct CDR3 sequences; only one count was recorded for around 47% of them. Roughly 13% of the sample rests with the top ten. Material for sequencing was peripheral blood mononuclear cells (PBMCs). The receptors originated from a man aged 18 to 35 with type 2 diabetes.

The CDR3 DNA reads as TGTGCCTACCGGGACAGGGTCTACGAGCAGTACTTC. Translated, it gives CAYRDRVYEQYF. The chain uses TRBV2 and TRBJ2-7, with 9 bases fitting TRBD1. This CDR3 is built from 12 residues. J was trimmed by 3 bases and V by 11 bases; bases with no gene match: 5. Germline CDR1 reads SNHLY; CDR2 reads FYNNEI.

This clonotype has ten or more counts. The V and J genes are TRBV7-8 and TRBJ1-6, with TRBD1 matching over 8 bases. Trimming cost V 3 bases and J 5 bases; bases outside gene matches: 12. CDR1 is SGHVS, CDR2 FQNEAQ, per germline. The CDR3 runs 18 residues. The CDR3 sequence: CASSFHQPHRGDNSPLHF. CDR3 DNA sequence: TGTGCCAGCAGCTTTCATCAACCACACAGGGGGGATAATTCACCCCTCCACTTT.